These T cell receptor beta chains were read from a single sample in a study of immune evolution from preneoplasia to lung adenocarcinoma. Sequencing was performed with immunoSEQ multiplex PCR; in TCRdb, only in-frame clones are kept and a portion is missing. The sample records more than 5,000 clones, approximately 79% being singletons. The specimen was FFPE minimally invasive lung adenocarcinoma tissue. Receptors originate from a person between 55 and 80 years old with lung adenocarcinoma. CDR3s include the opening cysteine and the closing phenylalanine or tryptophan. Fields, in order: clone size, J gene, V gene, D gene, CDR3 protein, CDR3 DNA. The D gene is left open where the match is weak. Size tells how often a clone was seen (once, few, many) or the class of an expanded clone, and some rows leave it out.

once TRBJ2-7 TRBV28 TRBD2 CASSLGTSGPGEQYF TGTGCCAGCAGTTTAGGGACTAGCGGCCCAGGGGAGCAGTACTTC
. TRBJ2-7 TRBV28 . CASTEGGVHEQYF TGTGCCAGCACAGAGGGTGGAGTCCACGAGCAGTACTTC
. TRBJ2-3 TRBV10-2 . CASSQGTDTQYF TGCGCCAGCAGTCAAGGAACAGATACGCAGTATTTT
. TRBJ1-3 TRBV7-2 . CASGYRPLDTRNTIYF TGTGCCAGCGGGTACAGACCCCTCGACACACGAAACACCATATATTTT
. TRBJ2-3 TRBV5-1 TRBD2 CASSLIQRGEDTQYF TGCGCCAGCAGCTTGATCCAGCGGGGGGAAGATACGCAGTATTTT
. TRBJ1-1 TRBV19 . CASSLAGMNTEAFF TGTGCCAGTAGCCTAGCGGGAATGAACACTGAAGCTTTCTTT
. TRBJ2-7 TRBV28 TRBD2 CASRLAGKYEQYF TGTGCCAGCAGGTTAGCGGGAAAGTACGAGCAGTACTTC
. TRBJ2-2 TRBV9 . CASSVAGVTGELFF TGTGCCAGCAGCGTAGCGGGAGTTACCGGGGAGCTGTTTTTT
. TRBJ1-1 TRBV19 . CASSIDRRTEAFF TGTGCCAGTAGTATAGACAGGCGCACTGAAGCTTTCTTT
. TRBJ1-2 TRBV5-6 . CASSGGDYGYTF TGTGCCAGCAGCGGGGGGGACTATGGCTACACCTTC
. TRBJ2-3 TRBV6-1 . CASSEEGRTWNTQYF TGTGCCAGCAGTGAAGAAGGAAGGACCTGGAATACGCAGTATTTT
. TRBJ1-3 TRBV11-2 TRBD1 CASSLGEGTGINSGNTIYF TGTGCCAGCAGCTTGGGTGAGGGGACAGGGATCAACTCTGGAAACACCATATATTTT
. TRBJ2-7 TRBV7-8 . CASSLILGVEQYF TGTGCCAGCAGCTTAATCCTGGGTGTCGAGCAGTACTTC
once TRBJ1-1 TRBV19 . CASSPRVDTEAFF TGTGCCAGTAGTCCCCGGGTAGACACTGAAGCTTTCTTT
. TRBJ2-1 TRBV7-3 TRBD2 CASSLRTSGASYNEQFF TGTGCCAGCAGCCTCAGGACTAGCGGGGCCTCCTACAATGAGCAGTTCTTC
few TRBJ1-4 TRBV6-5 TRBD1 CASCPTGGNEKLFF TGTGCCAGCTGCCCGACAGGGGGAAATGAAAAACTGTTTTTT
once TRBJ1-2 TRBV7-3 . CASSLTWQAPVTF TGTGCCAGCAGCTTAACTTGGCAAGCGCCGGTCACCTTC
. TRBJ2-1 TRBV4-3 TRBD1 CASSQGIRDRGLFEQFF TGCGCCAGCAGCCAAGGTATACGGGACAGGGGGTTGTTCGAGCAGTTCTTC
. TRBJ2-7 TRBV19 TRBD1 CASSIMTGGYEQYF TGTGCCAGTAGTATCATGACAGGGGGCTACGAGCAGTACTTC
. TRBJ2-2 TRBV18 TRBD1 CASSPWDRPDRELFF TGTGCCAGCTCACCTTGGGACAGACCTGACCGGGAGCTGTTTTTT
. TRBJ1-1 TRBV4-1 . CASSRLDSQNTEAFF TGCGCCAGCAGCCGACTAGACAGTCAAAACACTGAAGCTTTCTTT
. TRBJ2-6 TRBV28 . CASSPHGGPGANVLTF TGTGCCAGCAGTCCCCACGGGGGGCCCGGGGCCAACGTCCTGACTTTC
. TRBJ2-7 TRBV18 . CASSPIARSSYEQYF TGTGCCAGCTCACCGATCGCCAGGAGCTCCTACGAGCAGTACTTC
few TRBJ1-3 TRBV9 . CASSRLDGNTIYF TGTGCCAGCAGCCGCCTCGATGGAAACACCATATATTTT
. TRBJ2-7 TRBV5-4 TRBD2 CASSSGTSLSYEQYF TGTGCCAGCAGCTCCGGGACTAGCCTGTCCTACGAGCAGTACTTC
. TRBJ2-2 TRBV7-2 TRBD1 CASSPPARGTGELFF TGTGCCAGCAGCCCCCCGGCCAGGGGGACCGGGGAGCTGTTTTTT
. TRBJ1-2 TRBV6-1 . CASSELPPAGGYAYGYTF TGTGCCAGCAGTGAACTCCCCCCGGCAGGCGGCTACGCCTATGGCTACACCTTC
. TRBJ2-7 TRBV27 TRBD2 CASSLAGRGEQYF TGTGCCAGCAGTTTAGCAGGGAGGGGCGAGCAGTACTTC
once TRBJ1-2 TRBV30 TRBD1 CAWSTGTGAWRGGYTF TGTGCCTGGAGTACCGGGACAGGGGCTTGGAGGGGTGGCTACACCTTC
. TRBJ2-1 TRBV7-3 TRBD1 CASSSGQEYSYNEQFF TGTGCCAGCAGCTCCGGACAGGAGTACTCCTACAATGAGCAGTTCTTC
. TRBJ2-3 TRBV28 . CASSPDTPGTDTQYF TGTGCCAGCAGTCCAGACACCCCGGGCACAGATACGCAGTATTTT
. TRBJ2-1 TRBV19 TRBD2 CASSIAAGGSGAYNEQFF TGTGCCAGTAGTATAGCCGCGGGGGGTAGCGGAGCTTACAATGAGCAGTTCTTC
. TRBJ1-3 TRBV7-9 TRBD1 CASSYSTGVGNTIYF TGTGCCAGCAGTTACTCTACAGGGGTTGGAAACACCATATATTTT
. TRBJ2-1 TRBV6-6 TRBD2 CASSWTSGGDEQFF TGTGCCAGCAGTTGGACTAGCGGGGGGGATGAGCAGTTCTTC
. TRBJ2-7 TRBV18 . CASSPVWGPDSYEQYF TGTGCCAGCTCACCAGTTTGGGGGCCCGACTCCTACGAGCAGTACTTC
. TRBJ1-2 TRBV6-5 TRBD1 CASRAGGTNYGYTF TGTGCCAGCAGGGCAGGGGGTACTAACTATGGCTACACCTTC
. TRBJ2-1 TRBV4-1 TRBD2 CASSQESSGGVYNEQFF TGCGCCAGCAGCCAAGAAAGTTCGGGGGGGGTTTACAATGAGCAGTTCTTC
. TRBJ1-4 TRBV6-6 . CASSLPTNREKLFF TGTGCCAGCAGTCTACCGACTAACCGGGAAAAACTGTTTTTT